The rows below give T cell receptor beta chains drawn from one sample of a study of blood T cell repertoires in COVID-19. The data were produced by immunoSEQ multiplex PCR, yet TCRdb's version contains in-frame clones alone and is incomplete. This table holds about 370,000 clones, about 89% found once. Sequenced material: peripheral blood. These receptor sequences come from a woman between 25 and 40 years old with COVID-19, enrolled during active disease. CDR3s include the opening cysteine and the closing phenylalanine or tryptophan. The order of the fields is V gene, J gene, D gene, clone size, CDR3 DNA, CDR3 protein. The D gene is left open where the match is weak. Size tells how often a clone was seen (once, few, many) or the class of an expanded clone, and some rows leave it out.

TRBV6-1	TRBJ1-1	-	-	TGTGCCAGCAGTGAAGTCGGGGTAGACACTGAAGCTTTCTTT	CASSEVGVDTEAFF
TRBV29-1	TRBJ2-5	TRBD2	-	TGCAGCGTTGCTGCTAGCGGTCAAGAGACCCAGTACTTC	CSVAASGQETQYF
TRBV3-1/TRBV3-2	TRBJ2-1	-	-	TGTGCCAGCAGCCCCCCCGGGGTGAGCTCCTACAATGAGCAGTTCTTC	CASSPPGVSSYNEQFF
TRBV19	TRBJ2-3	TRBD2	once	TGTGCCAGTAGTGTACCGGGACTAGCAAGAGATACGCAGTATTTT	CASSVPGLARDTQYF
TRBV7-2	TRBJ1-5	-	-	TGTGCCAGCAGCTTAGTGGGGGGGCTTAGCAATCAGCCCCAGCATTTT	CASSLVGGLSNQPQHF
TRBV11-2	TRBJ1-1	-	-	TGTGCCAGCAGCTTAGATCAAGCGAGCACTGAAGCTTTCTTT	CASSLDQASTEAFF
TRBV5-8	TRBJ2-3	-	-	TGTGCCAGCAGCTTCGGTCGAGGCACAGATACGCAGTATTTT	CASSFGRGTDTQYF
TRBV2	TRBJ2-5	-	-	TGTGCCAGCAGCGGATCGGCGGGGCACCGAGAGACCCAGTACTTC	CASSGSAGHRETQYF
TRBV9	TRBJ2-5	TRBD2	-	TGTGCCAGCAGCGTAGGTCCTAGCGGGAGGAACCAAGAGACCCAGTACTTC	CASSVGPSGRNQETQYF
TRBV12-3/TRBV12-4	TRBJ1-1	-	-	TGTGCCAGCAGTTTGACAGTGGAGACTGAAGCTTTCTTT	CASSLTVETEAFF
TRBV28	TRBJ1-1	-	-	TGTGCCAGCAGTTATCGGGGAACTGAAGCTTTCTTT	CASSYRGTEAFF
TRBV6-4	TRBJ2-3	-	-	TGTGCCAGCAGTGACTCGCTGGCGGGCGGCACAGATACGCAGTATTTT	CASSDSLAGGTDTQYF
TRBV6-6	TRBJ2-7	-	once	TGTGCCAGCAGCCCCCAGGGGACGAGCTACGAGCAGTACTTC	CASSPQGTSYEQYF
TRBV10-3	TRBJ1-2	-	-	TGTGCCATCAGTGAAAGTCAGGATAACTATGGCTACACCTTC	CAISESQDNYGYTF
TRBV3-1/TRBV3-2	TRBJ2-7	-	-	TGTGCCAGCAGCCAGGAGGACTACGAGCAGTACTTC	CASSQEDYEQYF
TRBV13	TRBJ1-4	-	-	TGTGCCAGCAGCGGGACACCCCGTGAAAAACTGTTTTTT	CASSGTPREKLFF
TRBV18	TRBJ1-5	-	-	TGTGCCAGCTCACGGACAGAGGCTCAGCCCCAGCATTTT	CASSRTEAQPQHF
TRBV6-6	TRBJ2-5	-	-	TGTGCCAGCAGTTACTCCCAGGAGACCCAGTACTTC	CASSYSQETQYF
TRBV19	TRBJ1-1	-	-	TGTGCCAGTAGTATGAGGGGGGGGGACACTGAAGCTTTCTTT	CASSMRGGDTEAFF
TRBV5-8	TRBJ2-7	TRBD2	-	TGTGCCAGCAGCTTTAGGGGGACTAGCGGAATTTCCTACGAGCAGTACTTC	CASSFRGTSGISYEQYF
TRBV5-1	TRBJ2-3	-	-	TGCGCCAGCAGCTTACGCCCGGACAGTCCAGATACGCAGTATTTT	CASSLRPDSPDTQYF
TRBV2	TRBJ1-6	-	-	TGTGCCAGCAGTGTACTGGAACCTAGGAATTCACCCCTCCACTTT	CASSVLEPRNSPLHF
TRBV5-4	TRBJ1-3	TRBD1	-	TGTGCCAGCAGCCCGACACCGACAGGGAGCGGAAACACCATATATTTT	CASSPTPTGSGNTIYF
TRBV2	TRBJ2-1	TRBD2	-	TGTGCCAGCAGTGAACGGGGGGGGATTGAGCAGTTCTTC	CASSERGGIEQFF